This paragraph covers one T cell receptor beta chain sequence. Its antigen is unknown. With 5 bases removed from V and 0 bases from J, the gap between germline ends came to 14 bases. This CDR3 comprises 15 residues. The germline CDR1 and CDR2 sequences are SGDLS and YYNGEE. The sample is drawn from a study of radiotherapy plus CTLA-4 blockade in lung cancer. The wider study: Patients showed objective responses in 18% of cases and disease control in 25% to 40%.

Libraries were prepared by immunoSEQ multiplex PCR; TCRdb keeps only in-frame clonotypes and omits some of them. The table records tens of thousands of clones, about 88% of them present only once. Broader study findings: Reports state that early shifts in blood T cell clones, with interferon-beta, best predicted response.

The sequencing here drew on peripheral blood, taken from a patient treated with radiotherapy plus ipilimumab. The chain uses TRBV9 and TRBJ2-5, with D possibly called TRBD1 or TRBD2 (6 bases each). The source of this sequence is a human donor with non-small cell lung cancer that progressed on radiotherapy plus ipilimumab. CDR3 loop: CASSVAGTNQETQYF. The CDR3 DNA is TGTGCCAGCAGTGTCGCGGGGACAAACCAAGAGACCCAGTACTTC.